This T cell receptor beta chain was captured in a study of blood T cell repertoires in COVID-19. Study-wide context: PBMCs, B-cell-depleted T cells, or T cells provided the cDNA or gDNA that made up the material.

The CDR3 covers 17 residues. Original processing notes: The authors estimated nucleated cell counts from reference gene primer amplification. Only in-frame clones appear in the TCRdb table, and some are missing; sequencing was by immunoSEQ multiplex PCR. V and J calls and clone size come straight from that table; D and trimming were deduced from the DNA. The sample shows some 50,000 clones, approximately 93% of them seen only once. Seattle's enrolled individuals joined amid active infection and were then monitored longitudinally. This clone has a single count. This sequence was found in a man in his sixties with COVID-19, enrolled during active disease. J is TRBJ1-3 and V is TRBV21-1; the table calls TRBD1, which could not be checked here. TRBV21-1 constitutes a pseudogene. Sequencing was done on a sample of peripheral blood. The CDR3 coding sequence is TGTGCCAGCAGCCCGGGACAGGCCACTAGCTCTGGAAACACCATATATTTT. It codes for CASSPGQATSSGNTIYF.